These 11 T cell receptor beta chains share one sample of origin, sequenced in a study of TIL therapy for anti-PD-1-resistant metastatic lung cancer. Noted time point: pre-treatment sample, taken before nivolumab and TIL therapy. This was the immunoSEQ v3 assay. Method: immunoSEQ multiplex PCR; TCRdb's copy keeps in-frame clones and lacks some. The table lists 50,000 or so clones, approximately 79% of them singletons. The source was blood, collected at baseline. These receptors originate from a woman between 30 and 80 years old with non-small cell lung cancer.

The rearrangement joins TRBV5-1 to TRBJ1-1; 7 bases are shared with TRBD1. The V and J ends lost 2 bases and 8 bases, in that order; junction bases with no gene match: 9. This CDR3 is built from 14 residues. Looked up from germline, CDR1 is SGHRS and CDR2 is YFSETQ. The CDR3 nucleotides are TGCGCCAGCAGCTTACAGGGGCTATCAGGGGAAGCTTTCTTT. Translating gives CASSLQGLSGEAFF.

The chain carries TRBV5-1 and TRBJ2-7; D remains unclear. The CDR3 runs to 11 residues. In germline, CDR1 is SGHRS, CDR2 YFSETQ. Trimming cost V 4 bases and J 3 bases, with 5 bases left between them. The CDR3 sequence: CASSENYEQYF. CDR3 in DNA: TGCGCCAGCAGCGAAAACTACGAGCAGTACTTC.

The chain links TRBV4-3 to TRBJ2-3; 8 positions agree with TRBD2. The CDR3 runs to 16 residues. The V and J ends lost 0 bases and 3 bases, in that order; junction bases with no gene match: 5. The germline gives CDR1 LGHNA, CDR2 YSLEER. The CDR3, as DNA: TGCGCCAGCAGCCAAGAACGGGGACTAGTGACAGATACGCAGTATTTT. This gives the protein CASSQERGLVTDTQYF.

V and J are TRBV9 and TRBJ2-3; 8 bases line up with TRBD2. The germline V gene has CDR1 SGDLS and CDR2 YYNGEE. After removal of 4 bases from V and 2 bases from J, the junction contained 6 bases not matched to a gene. The CDR3 has 15 residues. CDR3 nucleotides: TGTGCCAGCAGCCCGACTAGCGATGACACAGATACGCAGTATTTT. Translated: CASSPTSDDTDTQYF.

This clone is a singleton in its sample. V is TRBV6-5 and J is TRBJ1-3; D is unresolved. This CDR3 is 14 amino acids long. Germline assignment: CDR1 MNHEY and CDR2 SVGAGI. V was trimmed by 2 bases and J by 3 bases, leaving 8 bases between them. The CDR3 sequence: CASSYLTNGNTIYF. For the CDR3, the DNA is TGTGCCAGCAGTTACCTGACAAATGGAAACACCATATATTTT.

The chain combines TRBV6-1 with TRBJ2-5, with D maybe TRBD2 (8 bases). Germline V gives CDR1 MNHNS, CDR2 SASEGT. This CDR3 has 14 amino acids. Trimming shortened V by 6 bases and J by 5 bases, and 16 bases separated the two germline ends. The CDR3 DNA is TGTGCCAGCAGCCAGGGACAGCGGGGGGAGACCCAGTACTTC. This sequence encodes CASSQGQRGETQYF.

J is TRBJ2-1 and V is TRBV6-5; 9 nucleotides match TRBD1. V was pared by 1 base and J by 5 bases, with 6 bases of the junction left unmatched. This CDR3 spans 16 amino acids. Germline-derived CDR1 and CDR2 are MNHEY and SVGAGI. CDR3 in amino acids: CASSYLGDRDNNEQFF. For the CDR3, the DNA is TGTGCCAGCAGTTACTTGGGGGACAGGGATAACAATGAGCAGTTCTTC.

The chain joins TRBV19 to TRBJ2-3; 13 bases fit TRBD2. This CDR3 contains 15 residues. V dropped 6 bases and J dropped 5; count of bases not matched to a gene: 5. CDR1 LNHDA and CDR2 SQIVND come from the germline V gene (reference sequence). CDR3: CASSVRTSGGDTQYF. CDR3 nucleotide sequence: TGTGCCAGTAGCGTCCGGACTAGCGGGGGAGATACGCAGTATTTT.

The chain is built from TRBV18 and TRBJ2-7, with D perhaps TRBD1 or TRBD2 (5 bases each). Trimming took 2 bases from V and 6 from J, leaving 8 bases between them. Germline V gene sequence: CDR1 KGHSH, CDR2 LQKENI. This CDR3 contains 12 residues. The CDR3 sequence: CASSPGGIEQYF. The CDR3 region has the DNA TGTGCCAGCTCACCAGGGGGAATCGAGCAGTACTTC.

This chain uses TRBV28 with TRBJ1-2; no firm D call. V gave up 2 bases and J gave up 1 base, with 14 bases separating them. The CDR3 totals 16 residues. Germline V CDR1 and CDR2: MDHEN, SYDVKM. The CDR3 DNA reads TGTGCCAGCAGTTTACGGACCGTAGTAGGTAACTATGGCTACACCTTC. This gives the protein CASSLRTVVGNYGYTF.

The rearrangement links TRBV30 to TRBJ2-3; 9 positions match TRBD1. The CDR3 is made up of 16 amino acids. Germline loops: CDR1 GTSNPN, CDR2 SVGIG (reference sequence). Losses at the gene ends were 1 base for V and 1 base for J; bases not matched to a gene: 6. In nucleotides, the CDR3 is TGTGCCTGGAGTGAACAACAGGGGGCGGGCACAGATACGCAGTATTTT. The encoded protein is CAWSEQQGAGTDTQYF. Supplemented by reference TRBV30 and TRBJ2-3, the full variable domain reads SQTIHQWPATLVQPVGSPLSLECTVEGTSNPNLYWYRQAAGRGLQLLFYSVGIGQISSEVPQNLSASRPQDRQFILSSKKLLLSDSGFYLCAWSEQQGAGTDTQYFGPGTRLTVL.